This T cell receptor beta chain was documented in a study of neoadjuvant anti-PD-1 for oral cavity cancer. Sequencing was performed with immunoSEQ multiplex PCR; in TCRdb, only in-frame clones are kept and a portion is missing. Here the sample spans some 15,000 clones, 71% being singletons. V gave up 4 bases and J gave up 5 bases; unmatched junction bases: 9. This CDR3 has 15 amino acids. Germline loops: CDR1 SGHDT, CDR2 YYEEEE. The TCR sequence derives from a person between 40 and 85 years old with oral cavity squamous cell carcinoma. Specimen: PBMCs, collected before nivolumab (anti-PD-1) treatment. This chain uses TRBV5-6 with TRBJ1-1; 9 positions agree with TRBD1. This CDR3 reads CASSRTGGAYTEAFF. CDR3 nucleotide sequence: TGTGCCAGCAGCCGCACAGGGGGCGCGTATACTGAAGCTTTCTTT.